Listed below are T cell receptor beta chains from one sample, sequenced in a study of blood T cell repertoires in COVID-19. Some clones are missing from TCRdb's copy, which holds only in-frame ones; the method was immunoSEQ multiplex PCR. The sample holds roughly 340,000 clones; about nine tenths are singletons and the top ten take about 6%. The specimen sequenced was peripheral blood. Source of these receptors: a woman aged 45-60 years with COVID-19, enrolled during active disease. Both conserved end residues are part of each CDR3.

CASSLERGNEQFF TRBJ2-1 TRBV7-3
CASRTFTDTQYF TRBJ2-3 TRBV18
CASRPGTDYGYTF TRBJ1-2 TRBV5-1
CASSVAQNLPANYGYTF TRBJ1-2 TRBV9
CASSFATSGNTGELFF TRBJ2-2 TRBV5-1
CASSNPPRRANTEAFF TRBJ1-1 TRBV14
CASSPYPRGNTEAFF TRBJ1-1 TRBV18
CASSPDEGGPQHF TRBJ1-5 TRBV18
CASSILAGPTNEKLFF TRBJ1-4 TRBV19
CASSLVPGPGAQYF TRBJ2-3 TRBV11-2